The 4 T cell receptor beta chains listed next were all sequenced from one sample in a study of shared clonotypes between healthy human individuals. The protocol was immunoSEQ multiplex PCR, while the TCRdb copy is restricted to in-frame clones and leaves out a portion. This sample yields around 1.6 million clones, of which around 98% are seen a single time; about 0.4% belongs to the top ten. Sequenced material: naive CD4+ T cells sorted from blood. Subset in this sample: CD45RA+ positively selected. The receptors derive from a man under 40 in good health.

This chain uses TRBV7-6 with TRBJ2-6; a possible D gene is TRBD1 (6 bases). The ends were cut back, 5 bases at V and 0 bases at J, with 23 bases in the middle. In germline, CDR1 is SGHVS, CDR2 FNYEAQ. This CDR3 region has 20 residues. Written as DNA, the CDR3 is TGTGCCAGCAGCCCCCGGGACACCGACCTCTCCAACTCTGGGGCCAACGTCCTGACTTTC. Translated, it gives CASSPRDTDLSNSGANVLTF.

V is TRBV6-1 and J is TRBJ1-5; D is undetermined. Germline CDR1 MNHNS, CDR2 SASEGT. The length of the CDR3 is 10 residues. Trimming took 2 bases from V and 12 from J, leaving 5 bases between them. CDR3 nucleotides: TGTGCCAGCAGTGAAACAAACCAGCATTTT. Its translation is CASSETNQHF.

This rearrangement joins TRBV9 to TRBJ2-1, with 9 bases identical to TRBD2. CDR1 is SGDLS and CDR2 is YYNGEE in the germline V gene. The V segment lost 3 bases and the J segment 6 bases; nucleotides outside the gene matches: 7. The CDR3 consists of 15 residues. The CDR3 protein is CASSASSGTSNEQFF. The CDR3 region has the DNA TGTGCCAGCAGCGCCTCTAGCGGGACTAGCAATGAGCAGTTCTTC.

This chain uses TRBV6-5 with TRBJ2-7; 8 nucleotides agree with TRBD1. The germline gives CDR1 MNHEY, CDR2 SVGAGI. There are 14 residues in the CDR3. V lost 2 bases, J lost 5 bases, and 5 bases stayed unmatched. CDR3 sequence (DNA): TGTGCCAGCAGTTACCGTACAGGGGGAAACGAGCAGTACTTC. This sequence encodes CASSYRTGGNEQYF.